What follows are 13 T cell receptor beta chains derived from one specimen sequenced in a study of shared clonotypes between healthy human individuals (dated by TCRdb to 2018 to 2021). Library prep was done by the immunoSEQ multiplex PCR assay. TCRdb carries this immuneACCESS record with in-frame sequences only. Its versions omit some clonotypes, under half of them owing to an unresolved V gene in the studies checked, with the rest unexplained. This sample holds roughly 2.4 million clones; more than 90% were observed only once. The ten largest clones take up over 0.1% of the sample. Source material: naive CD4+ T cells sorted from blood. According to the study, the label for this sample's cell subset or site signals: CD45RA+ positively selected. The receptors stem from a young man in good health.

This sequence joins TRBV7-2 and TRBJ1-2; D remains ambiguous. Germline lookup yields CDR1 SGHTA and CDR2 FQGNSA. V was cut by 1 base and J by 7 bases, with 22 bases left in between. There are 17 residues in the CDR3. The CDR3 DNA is TGTGCCAGCAGCTTAGAGCATGTGAGTGGCAAAATACTTGGCTACACCTTC. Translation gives CASSLEHVSGKILGYTF.

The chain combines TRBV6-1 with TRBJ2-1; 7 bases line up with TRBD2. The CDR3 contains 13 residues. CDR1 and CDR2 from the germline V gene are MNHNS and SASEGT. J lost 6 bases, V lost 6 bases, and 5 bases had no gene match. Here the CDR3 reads CASRREQPNEQFF. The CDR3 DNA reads TGTGCCAGCAGGCGGGAGCAACCCAATGAGCAGTTCTTC.

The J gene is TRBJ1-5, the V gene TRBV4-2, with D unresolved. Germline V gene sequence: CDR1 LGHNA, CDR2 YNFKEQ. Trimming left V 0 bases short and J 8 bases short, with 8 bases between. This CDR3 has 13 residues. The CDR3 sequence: CASSQDDGEPQHF. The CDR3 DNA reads TGTGCCAGCAGCCAAGATGATGGCGAGCCCCAGCATTTT.

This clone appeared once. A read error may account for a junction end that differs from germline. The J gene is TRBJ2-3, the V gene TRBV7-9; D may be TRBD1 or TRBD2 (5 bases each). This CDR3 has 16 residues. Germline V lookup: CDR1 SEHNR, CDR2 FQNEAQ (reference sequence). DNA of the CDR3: TGTGCCAGCAGCTTATCCGGCGGCACCGGGGCTGGTTTGACCGGTTTT. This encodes CASSLSGGTGAGLTGF.

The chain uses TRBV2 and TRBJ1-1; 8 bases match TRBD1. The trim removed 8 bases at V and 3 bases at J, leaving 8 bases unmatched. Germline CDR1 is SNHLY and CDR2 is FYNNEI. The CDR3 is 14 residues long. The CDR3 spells CASSRDRSDTEAFF. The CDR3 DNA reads TGTGCCAGCTCGCGGGACAGGTCGGACACTGAAGCTTTCTTT.

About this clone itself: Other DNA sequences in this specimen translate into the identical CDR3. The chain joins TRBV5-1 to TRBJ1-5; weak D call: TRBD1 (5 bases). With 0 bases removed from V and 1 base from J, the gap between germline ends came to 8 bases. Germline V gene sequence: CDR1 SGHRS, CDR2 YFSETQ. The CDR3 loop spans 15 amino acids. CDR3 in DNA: TGCGCCAGCAGCTTGGAAGGGGCGAGCAATCAGCCCCAGCATTTT. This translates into CASSLEGASNQPQHF.

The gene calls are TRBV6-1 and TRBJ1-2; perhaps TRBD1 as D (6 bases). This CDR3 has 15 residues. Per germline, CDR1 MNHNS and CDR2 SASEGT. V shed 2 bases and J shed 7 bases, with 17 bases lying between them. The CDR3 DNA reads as TGTGCCAGCAGTGAAAGGAGGACAGAGGCGGGTGGCTACACCTTC. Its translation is CASSERRTEAGGYTF.

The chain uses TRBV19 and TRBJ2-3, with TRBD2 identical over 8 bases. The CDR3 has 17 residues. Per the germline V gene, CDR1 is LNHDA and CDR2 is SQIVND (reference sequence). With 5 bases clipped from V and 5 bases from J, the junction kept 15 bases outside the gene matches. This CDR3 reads CASSSHRERGSRDTQYF. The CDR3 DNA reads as TGTGCCAGTAGTTCCCACAGAGAGCGGGGGAGTCGAGATACGCAGTATTTT. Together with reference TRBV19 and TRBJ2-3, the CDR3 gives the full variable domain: DGGITQSPKYLFRKEGQNVTLSCEQNLNHDAMYWYRQDPGQGLRLIYYSQIVNDFQKGDIAEGYSVSREKKESFPLTVTSAQKNPTAFYLCASSSHRERGSRDTQYFGPGTRLTVL.

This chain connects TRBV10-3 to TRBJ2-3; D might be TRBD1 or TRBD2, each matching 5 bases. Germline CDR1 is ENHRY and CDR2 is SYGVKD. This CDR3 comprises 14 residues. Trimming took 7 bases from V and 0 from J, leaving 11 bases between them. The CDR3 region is CAIMGVGSTDTQYF. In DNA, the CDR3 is TGTGCCATCATGGGGGTTGGTAGCACAGATACGCAGTATTTT.

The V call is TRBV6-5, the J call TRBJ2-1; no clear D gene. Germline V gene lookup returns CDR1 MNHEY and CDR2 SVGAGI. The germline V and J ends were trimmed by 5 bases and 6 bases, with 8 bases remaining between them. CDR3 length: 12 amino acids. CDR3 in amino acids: CASSRVGNEQFF. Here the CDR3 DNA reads TGTGCCAGCAGTCGCGTAGGCAATGAGCAGTTCTTC.

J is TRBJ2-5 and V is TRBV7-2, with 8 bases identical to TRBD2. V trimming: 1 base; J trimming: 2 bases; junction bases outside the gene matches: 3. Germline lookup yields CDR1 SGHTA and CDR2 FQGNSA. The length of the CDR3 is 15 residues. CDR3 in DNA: TGTGCCAGCAGCTTAGAAGCGGGAGTGCAAGAGACCCAGTACTTC. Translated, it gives CASSLEAGVQETQYF.

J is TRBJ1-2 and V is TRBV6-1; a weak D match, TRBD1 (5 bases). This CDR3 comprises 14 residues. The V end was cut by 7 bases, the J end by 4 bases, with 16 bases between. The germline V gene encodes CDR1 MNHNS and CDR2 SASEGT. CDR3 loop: CASTEEGRLYGYTF. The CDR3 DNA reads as TGTGCCAGCACCGAGGAGGGGAGGCTCTATGGCTACACCTTC.

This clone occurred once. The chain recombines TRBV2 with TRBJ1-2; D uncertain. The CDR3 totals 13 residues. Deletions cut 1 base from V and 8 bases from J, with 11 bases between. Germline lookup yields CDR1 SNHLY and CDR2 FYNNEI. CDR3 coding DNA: TGTGCCAGCAGTGAAGGCGGGCTAGGAGGCTACACCTTC. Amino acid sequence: CASSEGGLGGYTF.